This passage covers 20 T cell receptor beta chains from one sample sequenced in a study of lymphopenia after photon versus proton radiotherapy. TCRdb's copy holds only in-frame clones and misses some; the assay was immunoSEQ multiplex PCR. The table lists about 70,000 clones, about 90% of them singletons. Sequences were derived from peripheral blood, sampled from a patient treated with photon-based radiotherapy. The receptors come from a woman in her forties with cholangiocarcinoma.

The chain carries TRBV29-1 and TRBJ2-1; D ambiguous. Looked up from germline, CDR1 is SQVTM and CDR2 is ANQGSEA. There are 11 residues in the CDR3. Trimming shortened V by 3 bases and J by 10 bases, and 10 bases separated the two germline ends. CDR3: CSVESQNEQFF. CDR3 coding DNA: TGCAGCGTTGAGTCCCAGAACGAGCAGTTCTTC.

The chain combines TRBV5-4 with TRBJ2-1; TRBD2 matches 13 bases. With 3 bases clipped from V and 5 bases from J, the junction kept 11 bases outside the gene matches. From germline, CDR1 is SGHNT and CDR2 YYREEE (reference sequence). CDR3 length: 18 residues. The CDR3 region has the DNA TGTGCCAGCAGCTCCGGACTAGCGGGAGTCCTAGGCCACAATGAGCAGTTCTTC. Residues: CASSSGLAGVLGHNEQFF.

The V and J genes are TRBV6-1 and TRBJ1-2, with 7 bases lining up with TRBD1. With V trimmed by 6 bases and J by 1 base, 8 bases remained unmatched. This CDR3 region has 15 residues. Germline V lookup: CDR1 MNHNS, CDR2 SASEGT. CDR3 nucleotides: TGTGCCAGCAGAAAGGGGCAGGGGGGTAACTATGGCTACACCTTC. Translated, it gives CASRKGQGGNYGYTF.

The rearrangement uses TRBV5-1 and TRBJ2-1; D possibly corresponds to TRBD2 (6 bases). Germline CDR1 is SGHRS and CDR2 is YFSETQ. V lost 3 bases to trimming and J lost 0 bases, with 10 bases between them. The CDR3 is 15 amino acids. CDR3 residues: CASSSIGSSYNEQFF. The CDR3 DNA follows: TGCGCCAGCAGCTCTATCGGGAGCTCCTACAATGAGCAGTTCTTC.

The chain links TRBV7-9 to TRBJ2-2, with D perhaps matching TRBD2 (6 bases). The germline V and J ends were trimmed by 3 bases and 4 bases, with 6 bases remaining between them. The germline CDR1 and CDR2 sequences are SEHNR and FQNEAQ (reference sequence). CDR3 size: 13 residues. The CDR3 DNA reads as TGTGCCAGCAGCTTTAGCGGCACCGGGGAGCTGTTTTTT. It encodes CASSFSGTGELFF.

The chain has TRBV5-6 and TRBJ2-2; no reliable D call. Per the germline V gene, CDR1 is SGHDT and CDR2 is YYEEEE. CDR3 length: 13 residues. Trimming took 2 bases from V and 2 from J, leaving 4 bases between them. The CDR3 region has the DNA TGTGCCAGCAGCTTACCTAACACCGGGGAGCTGTTTTTT. This gives the protein CASSLPNTGELFF.

The chain recombines TRBV9 with TRBJ2-7; tentative D call: TRBD1 (6 bases). The ends were cut back, 3 bases at V and 3 bases at J, with 10 bases in the middle. The CDR3 is 13 amino acids. Germline values: CDR1 SGDLS, CDR2 YYNGEE. CDR3 nucleotides: TGTGCCAGCAGCGCTCAGGGGCTCTACGAGCAGTACTTC. This gives the protein CASSAQGLYEQYF.

The rearrangement uses TRBV25-1 and TRBJ2-6; possible D gene TRBD2, 5 bases. Germline V gene data show CDR1 as MGHDK and CDR2 as SYGVNS. With 2 bases removed from V and 3 bases from J, the gap between germline ends came to 14 bases. This CDR3 has 17 residues. For the CDR3, the DNA is TGTGCCAGCAGTGAACCCCCCCGGGGAAGTGGGGCCAACGTCCTGACTTTC. It translates to CASSEPPRGSGANVLTF. Filled out from reference TRBV25-1 and TRBJ2-6, the complete variable domain reads EADIYQTPRYLVIGTGKKITLECSQTMGHDKMYWYQQDPGMELHLIHYSYGVNSTEKGDLSSESTVSRIRTEHFPLTLESARPSHTSQYLCASSEPPRGSGANVLTFGAGSRLTVL.

V gene TRBV10-2 combines with J gene TRBJ1-4, with a tentative D call TRBD1 (5 bases). V shed 2 bases and J shed 7 bases, with 14 bases lying between them. CDR3 size: 15 residues. Germline V gene lookup returns CDR1 WSHSY and CDR2 SAAADI. As DNA, the CDR3 is TGCGCCAGCAGTGAGCGGGACCCACGGACTGAAAAACTGTTTTTT. It is translated as CASSERDPRTEKLFF.

The chain links TRBV15 to TRBJ2-2; tentative D call: TRBD1 (8 bases). V was shortened by 2 bases and J by 3 bases, with 13 bases between the two germline ends. Germline V gene sequence: CDR1 LNHNV, CDR2 YYDKDF (reference sequence). This CDR3 region has 16 residues. The CDR3 nucleotides read TGTGCCACCAGCAGACCAACAGGGGGGGACACCGGGGAGCTGTTTTTT. It encodes CATSRPTGGDTGELFF.

V and J are TRBV28 and TRBJ2-7, with D perhaps TRBD1 or TRBD2 (6 bases each). The germline CDR1 and CDR2 sequences are MDHEN and SYDVKM. V lost 3 bases and J 1 base, leaving 19 bases between the germline ends. CDR3 length: 17 residues. DNA for the CDR3: TGTGCCAGCAGTTTTTCCCTAGCGACGACAGGTTCCTACGAGCAGTACTTC. Amino acid sequence: CASSFSLATTGSYEQYF.

A few counts support this clone. The rearrangement joins TRBV6-6 to TRBJ1-5; D might be TRBD1 (5 bases). CDR3 length: 14 amino acids. Trimming shortened V by 5 bases and J by 5 bases, and 13 bases separated the two germline ends. The germline V gene has CDR1 MNHNY and CDR2 SVGAGI (reference sequence). The CDR3 bases are TGTGCCAGCAGTCATAGGTCGGGGGATCAGCCCCAGCATTTT. Amino acids: CASSHRSGDQPQHF.

This chain links TRBV6-4 with TRBJ2-3; D is possibly TRBD2 (6 bases). Germline lookup yields CDR1 MRHNA and CDR2 SNTAGT. The CDR3 runs 14 residues. The V end was cut by 2 bases, the J end by 2 bases, with 8 bases between. The CDR3 sequence: CASSDGTDTDTQYF. CDR3 nucleotide sequence: TGTGCCAGCAGTGACGGGACTGACACAGATACGCAGTATTTT.

The V and J genes are TRBV7-9 and TRBJ1-3; D gene ambiguous. The V and J ends lost 1 base and 2 bases respectively, with 9 bases between them. In germline, CDR1 is SEHNR, CDR2 FQNEAQ (reference sequence). The CDR3 covers 15 residues. CDR3 nucleotides: TGTGCCAGCAGCTTAGAATTGAGGACTGGAAACACCATATATTTT. Translating it yields CASSLELRTGNTIYF.

The gene calls are TRBV11-2 and TRBJ1-6, with 8 bases lining up with TRBD1. CDR1 and CDR2 from the germline V gene are SGHAT and FQNNGV. The CDR3 is 14 residues long. Trimming removed 6 bases from V and 10 bases from J; junction bases left unmatched: 8. The DNA for the CDR3 is TGTGCCAGCAGGCTCACAGGGGGGCTGTCACCCCTCCACTTT. It codes for CASRLTGGLSPLHF.

V is TRBV19 and J is TRBJ2-3, with TRBD1 identical over 7 bases. The CDR3 covers 20 residues. Unmatched junction bases numbered 20, after V lost 3 bases and J lost 2 bases. Germline CDR1 LNHDA, CDR2 SQIVND (reference sequence). The CDR3 region has the DNA TGTGCCAGTAGTATGCTCGCGTCAGGGGGTCCCTATGGGGTCACAGATACGCAGTATTTT. Amino acids: CASSMLASGGPYGVTDTQYF. Based on the CDR3 plus reference TRBV19 and TRBJ2-3, the full variable domain is DGGITQSPKYLFRKEGQNVTLSCEQNLNHDAMYWYRQDPGQGLRLIYYSQIVNDFQKGDIAEGYSVSREKKESFPLTVTSAQKNPTAFYLCASSMLASGGPYGVTDTQYFGPGTRLTVL.

This chain links TRBV7-9 with TRBJ2-3, with D perhaps being TRBD1 or TRBD2 (5 bases each). V was trimmed by 4 bases and J by 4 bases, leaving 12 bases between them. CDR3 size: 14 residues. Germline CDR1 is SEHNR and CDR2 is FQNEAQ (reference sequence). The CDR3 spells CASSSQGPPDTQYF. CDR3 nucleotides: TGTGCCAGCAGCTCCCAGGGACCCCCAGATACGCAGTATTTT.

This sequence joins TRBV30 and TRBJ2-6, with a tentative D call TRBD2 (5 bases). Trimming removed 0 bases at V and 1 base at J, with 13 bases between. The length of the CDR3 is 17 residues. CDR1 GTSNPN and CDR2 SVGIG come from the germline V gene (reference sequence). DNA for the CDR3: TGTGCCTGGAGTGTACGGGGTATCGTGTCTGGGGCCAACGTCCTGACTTTC. Protein product: CAWSVRGIVSGANVLTF.

The V gene is TRBV4-1, the J gene TRBJ1-2; unclear D gene. The V gene lost 0 bases and the J gene lost 2 bases, with 13 bases spanning the gap. In germline, CDR1 is MGHRA, CDR2 YSYEKL. This CDR3 is 16 amino acids long. The CDR3 sequence: CASSQDRGSLNYGYTF. In nucleotides, the CDR3 is TGCGCCAGCAGCCAAGATCGAGGCAGTCTAAACTATGGCTACACCTTC.

The V call is TRBV10-3, the J call TRBJ1-1; weak D call: TRBD1 (5 bases). Trimming cost V 3 bases and J 0 bases, with 11 bases left between them. Looked up from germline, CDR1 is ENHRY and CDR2 is SYGVKD. This CDR3 comprises 15 residues. The CDR3 nucleotides are TGTGCCATCAGTGATGGCGGGGCCATGAACACTGAAGCTTTCTTT. This gives the protein CAISDGGAMNTEAFF.